The 10 T cell receptor beta chains given below trace back to one sample, sequenced in a study of control samples from healthy donors and cancer patients. Produced via immunoSEQ multiplex PCR; TCRdb's table is partial and in-frame only. The data hold 150,000 to 200,000 clones, with 85% to 95% observed a single time. Sequenced input: blood. All receptors derive from a woman in her thirties or forties in good health.

The chain has TRBV16 and TRBJ1-1; a possible D gene is TRBD1 (6 bases). The CDR3 is made up of 13 amino acids. Germline assignment: CDR1 KGHSY and CDR2 FQNENV. Trimming removed 7 bases at V and 8 bases at J, with 17 bases between. CDR3 region: CASTPGPGAEAFF. The CDR3 DNA follows: TGTGCCAGCACCCCCGGGCCAGGGGCAGAAGCTTTCTTT.

The genes are TRBV6-4 and TRBJ1-2; 7 bases agree with TRBD1. J gave up 8 bases and V 6 bases, and 6 bases lay outside the gene matches. The length of the CDR3 is 12 residues. CDR1 and CDR2 from the germline V gene are MRHNA and SNTAGT. The CDR3 region is CASSRQGSGYTF. The DNA of the CDR3 is TGTGCCAGCAGCCGACAGGGAAGCGGCTACACCTTC.

CDR3 coding DNA: TGTGCCAGCAGCCCGACGCGGGTGGGACAAAACTATGGCTACACCTTC. This codes for CASSPTRVGQNYGYTF. The chain uses TRBV7-8 and TRBJ1-2; possible D gene TRBD1, 6 bases. V gave up 5 bases and J gave up 2 bases, with 18 bases separating them. The germline V gene has CDR1 SGHVS and CDR2 FQNEAQ. The CDR3 totals 16 residues.

The chain is built from TRBV15 and TRBJ1-4; 7 bases line up with TRBD1. Germline CDR1 LNHNV, CDR2 YYDKDF (reference sequence). The CDR3 contains 18 residues. The ends lost 1 base at V and 3 bases at J; junction bases unmatched: 11. This chain's CDR3 is CATSRVPIGQVSNEKLFF. CDR3 bases: TGTGCCACCAGCAGAGTCCCCATAGGACAGGTATCTAATGAAAAACTGTTTTTT.

The chain uses TRBV2 and TRBJ1-5, with 12 bases aligning to TRBD1. The CDR3 length is 15 residues. Trimming cost V 6 bases and J 7 bases; bases outside gene matches: 7. Germline V gene sequence: CDR1 SNHLY, CDR2 FYNNEI. The CDR3, as DNA: TGTGCCAGCAGCGGGGACAGGGGGCTCCTCCAGCCCCAGCATTTT. Translated: CASSGDRGLLQPQHF.

The V and J genes are TRBV7-2 and TRBJ2-7; D gene unclear. The CDR3 extends over 16 amino acids. Germline values: CDR1 SGHTA, CDR2 FQGNSA. V dropped 0 bases and J dropped 3 bases, with 15 bases sitting between them. The CDR3 reads CASSLAAPKIDYEQYF. The CDR3 nucleotides are TGTGCCAGCAGCTTAGCGGCCCCCAAGATCGACTACGAGCAGTACTTC.

V is TRBV7-2 and J is TRBJ2-3; D might be TRBD2 (5 bases). Germline V gene data show CDR1 as SGHTA and CDR2 as FQGNSA. The CDR3 consists of 14 residues. Between the trimmed V and J ends, which lost 5 bases and 2 bases, there was a span of 11 bases. CDR3: CASSAAGVTDTQYF. DNA of the CDR3: TGTGCCAGCAGCGCGGCGGGTGTCACAGATACGCAGTATTTT. The full variable domain, in which reference TRBV7-2 and TRBJ2-3 provide the parts outside the CDR3, is GAGVSQSPSNKVTEKGKDVELRCDPISGHTALYWYRQSLGQGLEFLIYFQGNSAPDKSGLPSDRFSAERTGGSVSTLTIQRTQQEDSAVYLCASSAAGVTDTQYFGPGTRLTVL.

CDR3: CASSEGRGGRQPQHF. In DNA form, the CDR3 reads TGTGCCAGCAGTGAAGGGAGGGGGGGGCGCCAGCCCCAGCATTTT. This chain joins TRBV2 and TRBJ1-5, with a weak D call TRBD1 (6 bases). Trimming took off 1 base at V and 7 bases at J, with 14 bases between the two ends. The germline V gene has CDR1 SNHLY and CDR2 FYNNEI. CDR3 length: 15 residues.

The CDR3 region is CASSSRTDYGYTF. The CDR3 DNA sequence: TGTGCCAGCAGCTCCCGGACAGACTATGGCTACACCTTC. The chain is built from TRBV6-2 or TRBV6-3 and TRBJ1-2; tentatively, D is TRBD1 (6 bases). V was trimmed by 6 bases and J by 3 bases, leaving 11 bases between them. The CDR3 has 13 amino acids. Germline V CDR1 and CDR2: MNHEY, SVGEGT.

The rearrangement links TRBV19 to TRBJ2-7, with D perhaps TRBD2 (6 bases). This CDR3 is built from 15 residues. The V gene lost 6 bases and the J gene lost 0 bases, with 15 bases spanning the gap. Germline V gene lookup returns CDR1 LNHDA and CDR2 SQIVND (reference sequence). The CDR3 loop reads CASSPLARSSYEQYF. Here the CDR3 DNA reads TGTGCCAGTAGCCCTCTAGCGAGGAGCTCCTACGAGCAGTACTTC.